This paragraph reports one T cell receptor beta chain. Germline values: CDR1 KGHSH, CDR2 LQKENI. CDR3 size: 19 residues. The V segment lost 1 base and the J segment 0 bases; nucleotides outside the gene matches: 9. This sample was taken from a study of blood T cell repertoires in COVID-19. Study-level background: Sites across the United States, Italy and Spain contributed samples from acute and convalescent COVID-19. In each case, the material was cDNA or gDNA derived from T cells, B-cell-depleted T cells, or PBMCs.

In the original workflow: Amplification of reference gene primers was used by the study to estimate nucleated cell counts. Some clones are missing from TCRdb's copy, which holds only in-frame ones; the method was immunoSEQ multiplex PCR. V, J and clone size are those of that table, while D and trimming were read from the DNA. The sample holds a few hundred thousand clones, about 90% seen once. The chain is built from TRBV18 and TRBJ2-6; 7 positions match TRBD1. The specimen was peripheral blood. The TCR sequence derives from a man older than 75 with acute or convalescent COVID-19. The CDR3 reads CASSPRQGKSFSGANVLTF. In nucleotides, the CDR3 is TGTGCCAGCTCACCACGACAGGGAAAATCTTTCTCTGGGGCCAACGTCCTGACTTTC.